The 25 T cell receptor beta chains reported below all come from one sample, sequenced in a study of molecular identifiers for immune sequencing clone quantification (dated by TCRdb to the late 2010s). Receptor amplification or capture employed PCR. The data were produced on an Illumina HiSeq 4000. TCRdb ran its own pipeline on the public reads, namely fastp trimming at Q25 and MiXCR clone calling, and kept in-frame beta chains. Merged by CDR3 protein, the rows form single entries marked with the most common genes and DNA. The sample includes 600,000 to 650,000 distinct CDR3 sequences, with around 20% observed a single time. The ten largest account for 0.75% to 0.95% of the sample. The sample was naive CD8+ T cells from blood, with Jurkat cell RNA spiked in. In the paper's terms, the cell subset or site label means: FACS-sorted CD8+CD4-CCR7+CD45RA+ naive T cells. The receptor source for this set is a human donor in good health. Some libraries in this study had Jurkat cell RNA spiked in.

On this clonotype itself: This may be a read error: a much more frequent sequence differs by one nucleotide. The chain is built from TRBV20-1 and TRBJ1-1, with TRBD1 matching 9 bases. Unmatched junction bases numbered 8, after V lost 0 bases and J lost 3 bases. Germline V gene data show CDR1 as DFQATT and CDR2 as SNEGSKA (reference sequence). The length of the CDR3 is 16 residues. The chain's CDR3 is CSARDITGGADTEAFF. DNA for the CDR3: TGCAGTGCTAGAGATATCACAGGGGGCGCGGACACTGAAGCTTTCTTT.

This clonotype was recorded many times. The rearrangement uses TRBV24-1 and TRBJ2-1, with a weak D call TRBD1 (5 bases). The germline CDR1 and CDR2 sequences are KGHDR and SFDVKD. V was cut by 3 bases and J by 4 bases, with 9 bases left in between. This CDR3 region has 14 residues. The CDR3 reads CATSDTAGYNEQFF. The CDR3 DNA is TGTGCCACCAGTGATACTGCAGGGTACAATGAGCAGTTCTTC.

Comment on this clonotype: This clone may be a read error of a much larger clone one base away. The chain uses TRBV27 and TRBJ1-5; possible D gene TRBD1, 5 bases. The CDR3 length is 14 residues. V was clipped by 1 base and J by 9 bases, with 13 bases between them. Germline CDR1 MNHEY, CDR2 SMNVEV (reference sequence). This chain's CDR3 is CASSLWGTLRPQHF. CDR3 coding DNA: TGTGCCAGCAGTTTATGGGGGACCTTACGGCCCCAGCATTTT.

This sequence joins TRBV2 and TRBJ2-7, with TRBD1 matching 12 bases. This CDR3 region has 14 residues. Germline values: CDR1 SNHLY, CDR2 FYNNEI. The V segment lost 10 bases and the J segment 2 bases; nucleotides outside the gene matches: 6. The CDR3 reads CAIRDRGRPYEQYF. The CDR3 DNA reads TGTGCCATCCGGGACAGGGGGCGCCCCTACGAGCAGTACTTC.

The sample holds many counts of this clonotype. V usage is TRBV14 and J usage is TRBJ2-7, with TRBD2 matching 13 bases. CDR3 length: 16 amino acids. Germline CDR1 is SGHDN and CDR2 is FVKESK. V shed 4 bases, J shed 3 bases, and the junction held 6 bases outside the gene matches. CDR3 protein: CASSPTSGRALYEQYF. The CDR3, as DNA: TGTGCCAGCAGCCCCACTAGCGGGAGGGCTCTCTACGAGCAGTACTTC.

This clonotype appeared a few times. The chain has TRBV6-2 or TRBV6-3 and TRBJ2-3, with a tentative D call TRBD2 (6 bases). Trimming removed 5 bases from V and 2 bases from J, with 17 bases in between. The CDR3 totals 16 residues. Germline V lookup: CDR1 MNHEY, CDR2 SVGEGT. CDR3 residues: CASSHPLAGNTDTQYF. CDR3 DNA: TGTGCCAGCAGTCACCCCTTGGCGGGAAACACAGATACGCAGTATTTT.

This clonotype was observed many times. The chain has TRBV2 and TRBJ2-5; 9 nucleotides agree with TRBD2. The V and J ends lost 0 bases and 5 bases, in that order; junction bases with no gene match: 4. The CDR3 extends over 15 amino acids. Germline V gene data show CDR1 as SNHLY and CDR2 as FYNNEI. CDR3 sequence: CASSEAPSGMETQYF. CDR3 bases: TGTGCCAGCAGTGAAGCCCCTAGCGGGATGGAGACCCAGTACTTC.

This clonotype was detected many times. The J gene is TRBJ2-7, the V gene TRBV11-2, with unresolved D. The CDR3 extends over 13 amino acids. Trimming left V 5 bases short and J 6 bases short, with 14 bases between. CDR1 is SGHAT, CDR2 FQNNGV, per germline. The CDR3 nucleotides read TGTGCCAGCAGCCGGAGTTCTAGGACCGAGCAGTACTTC. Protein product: CASSRSSRTEQYF.

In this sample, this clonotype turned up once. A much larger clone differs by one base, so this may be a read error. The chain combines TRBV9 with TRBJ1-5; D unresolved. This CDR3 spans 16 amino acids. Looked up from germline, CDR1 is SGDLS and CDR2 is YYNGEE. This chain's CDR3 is CASGVARFRDNQPQHF. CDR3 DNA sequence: TGTGCCAGCGGCGTAGCTAGGTTTAGAGACAATCAGCCCCAGCATTTT.

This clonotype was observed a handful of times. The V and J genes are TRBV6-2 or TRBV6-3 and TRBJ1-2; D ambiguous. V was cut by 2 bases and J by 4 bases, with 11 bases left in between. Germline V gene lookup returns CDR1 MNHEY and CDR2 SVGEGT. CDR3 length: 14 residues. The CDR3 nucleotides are TGTGCCAGCAGTTACAGGGAGACGGCCTATGGCTACACCTTC. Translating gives CASSYRETAYGYTF.

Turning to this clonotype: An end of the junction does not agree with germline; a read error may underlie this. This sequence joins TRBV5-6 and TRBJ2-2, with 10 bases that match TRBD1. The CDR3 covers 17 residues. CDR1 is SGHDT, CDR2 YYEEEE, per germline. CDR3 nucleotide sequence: TGTGCCAGCAGCTTGGGGAGACAGGGGGCGAACACCGGGGAGATGTTTTTT. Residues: CASSLGRQGANTGEMFF.

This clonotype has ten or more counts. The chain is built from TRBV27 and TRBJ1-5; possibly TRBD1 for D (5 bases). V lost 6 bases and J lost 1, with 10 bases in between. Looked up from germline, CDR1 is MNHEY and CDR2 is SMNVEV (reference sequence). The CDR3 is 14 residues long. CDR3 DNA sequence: TGTGCCAGCAGCTTGGGGCGAAGCAATCAGCCCCAGCATTTT. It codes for CASSLGRSNQPQHF.

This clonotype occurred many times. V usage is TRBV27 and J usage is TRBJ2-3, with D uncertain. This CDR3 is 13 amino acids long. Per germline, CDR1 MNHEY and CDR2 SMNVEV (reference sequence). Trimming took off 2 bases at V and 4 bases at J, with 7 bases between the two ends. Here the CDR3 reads CASSLGISDTQYF. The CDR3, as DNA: TGTGCCAGCAGTTTAGGGATCTCAGATACGCAGTATTTT.

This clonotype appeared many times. The CDR3 DNA sequence: TGTGCCAGCAGCCGGACAGAGGGTATCTATGGCTACACCTTC. Translation: CASSRTEGIYGYTF. The chain couples TRBV7-9 to TRBJ1-2; D perhaps matches TRBD1 (6 bases). Trimming removed 5 bases at V and 4 bases at J, with 14 bases between. CDR1 is SEHNR and CDR2 is FQNEAQ in the germline V gene (reference sequence). This CDR3 has 14 amino acids.

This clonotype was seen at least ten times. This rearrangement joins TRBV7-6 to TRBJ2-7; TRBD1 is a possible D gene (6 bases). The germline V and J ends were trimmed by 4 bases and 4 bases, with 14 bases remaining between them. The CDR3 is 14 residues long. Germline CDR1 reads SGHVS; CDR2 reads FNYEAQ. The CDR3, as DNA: TGTGCCAGCAGCTACACAATACAGGGTTACGAGCAGTACTTC. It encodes CASSYTIQGYEQYF. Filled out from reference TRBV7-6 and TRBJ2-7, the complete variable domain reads GAGVSQSPRYKVTKRGQDVALRCDPISGHVSLYWYRQALGQGPEFLTYFNYEAQQDKSGLPNDRFSAERPEGSISTLTIQRTEQRDSAMYRCASSYTIQGYEQYFGPGTRLTVT.

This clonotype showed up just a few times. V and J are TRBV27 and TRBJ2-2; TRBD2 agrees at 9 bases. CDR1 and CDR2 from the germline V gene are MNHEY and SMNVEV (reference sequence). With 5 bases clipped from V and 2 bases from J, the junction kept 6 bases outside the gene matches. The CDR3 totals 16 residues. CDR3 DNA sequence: TGTGCCAGCAGTCCAGCGGGAGGTCGTAACACCGGGGAGCTGTTTTTT. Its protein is CASSPAGGRNTGELFF.

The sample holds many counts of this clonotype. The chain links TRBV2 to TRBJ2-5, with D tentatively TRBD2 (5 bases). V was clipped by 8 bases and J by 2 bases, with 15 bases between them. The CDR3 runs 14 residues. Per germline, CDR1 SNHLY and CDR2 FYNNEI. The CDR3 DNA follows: TGTGCCAGCGAAGACTATACAGCTCAAGAGACCCAGTACTTC. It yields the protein CASEDYTAQETQYF.

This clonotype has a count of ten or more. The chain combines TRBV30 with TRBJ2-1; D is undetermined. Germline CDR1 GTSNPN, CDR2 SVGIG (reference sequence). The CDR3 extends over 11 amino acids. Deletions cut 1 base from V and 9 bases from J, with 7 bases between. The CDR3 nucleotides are TGTGCCTGGAGTGCGGACGTTGAGCAGTTCTTC. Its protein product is CAWSADVEQFF.

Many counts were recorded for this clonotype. The CDR3 reads CASSLTGQKAFF. CDR3 bases: TGTGCCAGCAGTTTAACGGGACAGAAAGCTTTCTTT. The rearrangement uses TRBV12-3 or TRBV12-4 and TRBJ1-1; 7 bases are a match to TRBD1. Unmatched junction bases numbered 3, after V lost 2 bases and J lost 9 bases. The length of the CDR3 is 12 residues.

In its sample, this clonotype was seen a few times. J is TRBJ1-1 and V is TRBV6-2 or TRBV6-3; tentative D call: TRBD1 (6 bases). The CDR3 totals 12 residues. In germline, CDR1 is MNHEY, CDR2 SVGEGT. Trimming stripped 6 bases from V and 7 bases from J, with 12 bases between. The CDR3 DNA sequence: TGTGCCAGCAGCCCCCAGGGGTTTGAAGCTTTCTTT. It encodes CASSPQGFEAFF.

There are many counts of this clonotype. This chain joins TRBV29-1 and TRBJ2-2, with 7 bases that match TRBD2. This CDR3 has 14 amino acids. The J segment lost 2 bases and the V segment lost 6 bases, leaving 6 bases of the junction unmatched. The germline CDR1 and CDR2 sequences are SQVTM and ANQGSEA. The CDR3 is CSVGSGYNTGELFF. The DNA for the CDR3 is TGCAGCGTCGGTAGCGGGTATAACACCGGGGAGCTGTTTTTT.

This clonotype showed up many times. CDR3 in DNA: TGTGCCAGCAGCTTACAGAACTACAATGAGCAGTTCTTC. The encoded protein is CASSLQNYNEQFF. V usage is TRBV11-2 and J usage is TRBJ2-1; D not certain. Deletions cut 2 bases from V and 3 bases from J, with 5 bases between. The CDR3 sequence is 13 residues long. Germline CDR1 is SGHAT and CDR2 is FQNNGV.

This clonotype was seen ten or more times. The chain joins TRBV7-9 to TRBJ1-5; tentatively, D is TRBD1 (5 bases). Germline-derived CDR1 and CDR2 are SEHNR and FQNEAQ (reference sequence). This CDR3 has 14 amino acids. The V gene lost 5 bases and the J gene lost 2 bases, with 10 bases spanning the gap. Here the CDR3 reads CASSGGLGNQPQHF. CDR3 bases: TGTGCCAGCAGCGGGGGACTGGGCAATCAGCCCCAGCATTTT.

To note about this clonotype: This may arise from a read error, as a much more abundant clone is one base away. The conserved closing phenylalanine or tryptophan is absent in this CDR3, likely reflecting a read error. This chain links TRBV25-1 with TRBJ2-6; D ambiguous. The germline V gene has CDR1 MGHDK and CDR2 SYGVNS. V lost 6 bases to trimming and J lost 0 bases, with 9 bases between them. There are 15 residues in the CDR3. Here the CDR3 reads CASSLHDSGANVLTS. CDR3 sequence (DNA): TGTGCCAGCAGCCTACATGACTCTGGGGCCAACGTCCTGACTTCC.

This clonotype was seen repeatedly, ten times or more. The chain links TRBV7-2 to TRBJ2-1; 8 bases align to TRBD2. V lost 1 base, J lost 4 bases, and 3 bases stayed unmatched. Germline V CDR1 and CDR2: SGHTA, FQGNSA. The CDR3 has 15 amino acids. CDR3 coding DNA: TGTGCCAGCAGCTTAGGACTAGCGCTTTACAATGAGCAGTTCTTC. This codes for CASSLGLALYNEQFF.